These T cell receptor beta chains were read from a single sample in a study of blood T cells in healthy people across ages. Via MiXCR, TCRdb re-called the 5' RACE reads, giving one row per CDR3 protein. The repertoire holds roughly 1.5 million distinct CDR3 sequences, 40% to 45% seen once, with less than 5% in the top ten. The sample comprised blood. These TCRs come from a young woman in good health. Each CDR3 is given with its conserved first and last residue. A D gene is named only where the DNA matches it firmly. For some rows the clone size is stated as once, few or many, or as a class when expanded; others skip it.

j_gene: TRBJ2-5
d_gene: NA
v_gene: TRBV20-1
abundance: few
CDR3aa: CSASVSGETQYF
CDR3nt: TGCAGTGCTAGTGTTAGCGGAGAGACCCAGTACTTC

j_gene: TRBJ2-1
d_gene: NA
v_gene: TRBV3-1
abundance: NA
CDR3aa: CASSPLPGTYNEQFF
CDR3nt: TGTGCCAGCAGCCCCCTCCCGGGGACTTACAATGAGCAGTTCTTC

j_gene: TRBJ1-2
d_gene: NA
v_gene: TRBV12-3/TRBV12-4
abundance: NA
CDR3aa: CASPRDGSHYGYTF
CDR3nt: TGTGCCAGCCCTAGGGACGGCAGTCACTATGGCTACACCTTC

j_gene: TRBJ1-5
d_gene: NA
v_gene: TRBV6-2/TRBV6-3
abundance: few
CDR3aa: CASSQFPGNQPQHF
CDR3nt: TGTGCCAGCAGCCAATTTCCCGGCAATCAGCCCCAGCATTTT

j_gene: TRBJ2-1
d_gene: NA
v_gene: TRBV29-1
abundance: few
CDR3aa: CSVPYASGSASSYNEQFF
CDR3nt: TGCAGCGTTCCCTATGCCAGCGGAAGTGCAAGCTCCTACAATGAGCAGTTCTTC

j_gene: TRBJ2-7
d_gene: NA
v_gene: TRBV7-9
abundance: few
CDR3aa: CASSLEFDEQYF
CDR3nt: TGTGCCAGCAGCCTTGAGTTCGACGAGCAGTACTTC

j_gene: TRBJ1-2
d_gene: NA
v_gene: TRBV7-6
abundance: many
CDR3aa: CASSFNSFYGYTF
CDR3nt: TGTGCCAGCAGCTTCAACAGCTTCTATGGCTACACCTTC

j_gene: TRBJ1-2
d_gene: TRBD1
v_gene: TRBV20-1
abundance: NA
CDR3aa: CSAREWGTGDGYTF
CDR3nt: TGCAGTGCTAGAGAATGGGGGACAGGGGATGGCTACACCTTC

j_gene: TRBJ2-7
d_gene: TRBD1
v_gene: TRBV6-5
abundance: NA
CDR3aa: CASSYTGQGYEQYF
CDR3nt: TGTGCCAGCAGTTACACGGGACAGGGGTACGAGCAGTACTTC

j_gene: TRBJ2-1
d_gene: TRBD2
v_gene: TRBV5-1
abundance: NA
CDR3aa: CASSLTIAGADEQFF
CDR3nt: TGCGCCAGCAGCTTGACGATAGCGGGGGCGGATGAGCAGTTCTTC

j_gene: TRBJ2-7
d_gene: TRBD1
v_gene: TRBV7-9
abundance: few
CDR3aa: CASSPGQVEQYF
CDR3nt: TGTGCCAGCAGCCCTGGACAGGTCGAGCAGTACTTC

j_gene: TRBJ1-1
d_gene: TRBD1
v_gene: TRBV4-3
abundance: NA
CDR3aa: CASSQGQGEGTEAFF
CDR3nt: TGCGCCAGCAGCCAAGGACAGGGAGAGGGGACTGAAGCTTTCTTT

j_gene: TRBJ2-3
d_gene: TRBD2
v_gene: TRBV7-9
abundance: NA
CDR3aa: CASSFPGRGTQYF
CDR3nt: TGTGCCAGCAGCTTCCCCGGGAGGGGAACGCAGTATTTT

j_gene: TRBJ2-5
d_gene: NA
v_gene: TRBV29-1
abundance: few
CDR3aa: CSVDLSRNQETQYF
CDR3nt: TGCAGCGTAGATTTGTCCCGGAACCAAGAGACCCAGTACTTC

j_gene: TRBJ2-3
d_gene: NA
v_gene: TRBV12-3/TRBV12-4
abundance: few
CDR3aa: CASSLVGRGDTQYF
CDR3nt: TGTGCCAGCAGTTTAGTAGGTCGTGGCGATACGCAGTATTTT

j_gene: TRBJ1-5
d_gene: NA
v_gene: TRBV6-5
abundance: NA
CDR3aa: CASGPGYVQPQHF
CDR3nt: TGTGCCAGCGGGCCAGGGTACGTCCAGCCCCAGCATTTT

j_gene: TRBJ2-3
d_gene: NA
v_gene: TRBV21-1
abundance: NA
CDR3aa: CASNKQGSTDTQYF
CDR3nt: TGTGCCAGCAACAAACAGGGTAGCACAGATACGCAGTATTTT

j_gene: TRBJ2-3
d_gene: NA
v_gene: TRBV6-5
abundance: NA
CDR3aa: CASSYSPGGGRLTDTQYF
CDR3nt: TGTGCCAGCAGTTACTCCCCCGGGGGAGGTAGACTTACAGATACGCAGTATTTT

j_gene: TRBJ1-2
d_gene: NA
v_gene: TRBV6-2/TRBV6-3
abundance: NA
CDR3aa: CASSYWRDYGYTF
CDR3nt: TGTGCCAGCAGTTACTGGCGCGACTATGGCTACACCTTC

j_gene: TRBJ2-7
d_gene: NA
v_gene: TRBV11-2
abundance: few
CDR3aa: CASTLRWQSYEQYF
CDR3nt: TGTGCCAGCACCCTAAGATGGCAAAGCTACGAGCAGTACTTC

j_gene: TRBJ2-7
d_gene: NA
v_gene: TRBV12-3/TRBV12-4
abundance: NA
CDR3aa: CASSFRILSYEQYF
CDR3nt: TGTGCCAGCAGTTTCCGGATACTCTCCTACGAGCAGTACTTC

j_gene: TRBJ1-2
d_gene: NA
v_gene: TRBV2
abundance: NA
CDR3aa: CASKTDGMGYTF
CDR3nt: TGTGCCAGCAAAACAGATGGGATGGGCTACACCTTC